The 8 T cell receptor beta chains reported below all come from one sample, sequenced in a study of T cells in localized non-small cell lung cancer. Method: immunoSEQ multiplex PCR; TCRdb's copy keeps in-frame clones and lacks some. The sample contains roughly 38,000 clones, more than 80% of which appear only once. The material sequenced was peripheral blood mononuclear cells, taken before any cancer treatment. The origin of the receptors is a male donor aged 60 or over with stage II lung adenocarcinoma.

The V and J genes are TRBV7-3 and TRBJ2-1; D is possibly TRBD2 (6 bases). Trimming left V 5 bases short and J 10 bases short, with 18 bases between. This CDR3 is 14 amino acids long. In germline, CDR1 is SGHTA, CDR2 FQGTGA. The CDR3 DNA reads TGTGCCAGCAGCCCCGAGGGGTGGGCGGGGGAGCAGTTCTTC. Its protein is CASSPEGWAGEQFF.

This clone occurred once. This rearrangement joins TRBV19 to TRBJ2-7, with D perhaps matching TRBD1 (6 bases). Trimming left V 6 bases short and J 0 bases short, with 21 bases between. The CDR3 contains 17 residues. In germline, CDR1 is LNHDA, CDR2 SQIVND (reference sequence). This CDR3 reads CASREAHTGSRSYEQYF. For the CDR3, the DNA is TGTGCCAGTAGGGAGGCCCATACAGGGTCCCGCTCCTACGAGCAGTACTTC.

V and J are TRBV25-1 and TRBJ1-1; 7 nucleotides match TRBD1. The ends lost 5 bases at V and 1 base at J; junction bases unmatched: 4. Looked up from germline, CDR1 is MGHDK and CDR2 is SYGVNS. The CDR3 extends over 14 amino acids. The DNA of the CDR3 is TGTGCCAGCAGTTACAGGGGCAGGAACACTGAAGCTTTCTTT. Translation: CASSYRGRNTEAFF.

The rearrangement uses TRBV6-1 and TRBJ1-1; D is possibly TRBD1 (5 bases). Germline CDR1 MNHNS, CDR2 SASEGT. Between the trimmed V and J ends, which lost 3 bases and 1 base, there was a span of 12 bases. The CDR3 has 15 residues. The chain's CDR3 is CASSDLWGGNTEAFF. The CDR3 nucleotides read TGTGCCAGCAGTGACCTGTGGGGGGGGAACACTGAAGCTTTCTTT.

This rearrangement joins TRBV25-1 to TRBJ1-2; 7 bases match TRBD1. This CDR3 contains 13 residues. V shed 2 bases and J 4 bases; nucleotides not matched to a gene: 1. Germline assignment: CDR1 MGHDK and CDR2 SYGVNS. The CDR3 loop is CASSEGTVYGYTF. CDR3 in DNA: TGTGCCAGCAGTGAAGGGACAGTCTATGGCTACACCTTC.

The chain has TRBV4-3 and TRBJ1-4; no clear D gene. The germline V gene encodes CDR1 LGHNA and CDR2 YSLEER. V was pared by 3 bases and J by 0 bases, with 11 bases between. The CDR3 runs 16 residues. CDR3: CASSQRAEATNEKLFF. CDR3 coding DNA: TGCGCCAGCAGCCAGAGGGCGGAGGCAACTAATGAAAAACTGTTTTTT.

This clone came up a few times. The chain couples TRBV7-9 to TRBJ1-5, with D possibly being TRBD1 (5 bases). Trimming took off 5 bases at V and 3 bases at J, with 11 bases between the two ends. The CDR3 is 14 residues long. Per germline, CDR1 SEHNR and CDR2 FQNEAQ (reference sequence). CDR3 in amino acids: CASSLGGVNQPQHF. As DNA, the CDR3 is TGTGCCAGCAGCCTCGGGGGGGTCAATCAGCCCCAGCATTTT.

This clone has just a few counts. This chain joins TRBV5-1 and TRBJ2-2, with 9 bases identical to TRBD2. V shed 4 bases, J shed 6 bases, and the junction held 7 bases outside the gene matches. This CDR3 has 15 amino acids. Germline assignment: CDR1 SGHRS and CDR2 YFSETQ. The CDR3 here is CASSPGTSMAGELFF. The DNA for the CDR3 is TGCGCCAGCAGCCCCGGGACTAGCATGGCCGGGGAGCTGTTTTTT.